The source of this TCR beta chain is a study of EBV T-cell therapy then PD-1 blockade in nasopharyngeal carcinoma. Note on this clone: As yet, its antigen is unknown.

Produced via immunoSEQ multiplex PCR; TCRdb's table is partial and in-frame only. The sample has some 20,000 clones; about four fifths are singletons. The CDR3 totals 17 residues. Trimming took off 1 base at V and 2 bases at J, with 12 bases between the two ends. Germline values: CDR1 SGHVS, CDR2 FNYEAQ. The treatment denotes: AdE1-LMPpoly-expanded autologous EBV-specific T-cell therapy followed by anti-PD-1 nivolumab. The sequence was collected from a man between 35 and 55 years old with nasopharyngeal carcinoma. This chain joins TRBV7-6 and TRBJ2-6; perhaps TRBD2 as D (7 bases). The sequencing here drew on CD8+ T cells from blood, taken at roughly day 35 from a patient whose treatment included autologous EBV-specific T cells and nivolumab. The CDR3: CASSLEGEGTGANVLTF. The CDR3 DNA reads as TGTGCCAGCAGCTTAGAGGGGGAGGGGACTGGGGCCAACGTCCTGACTTTC. Drawing the rest from reference TRBV7-6 and TRBJ2-6, the complete variable domain is GAGVSQSPRYKVTKRGQDVALRCDPISGHVSLYWYRQALGQGPEFLTYFNYEAQQDKSGLPNDRFSAERPEGSISTLTIQRTEQRDSAMYRCASSLEGEGTGANVLTFGAGSRLTVL.